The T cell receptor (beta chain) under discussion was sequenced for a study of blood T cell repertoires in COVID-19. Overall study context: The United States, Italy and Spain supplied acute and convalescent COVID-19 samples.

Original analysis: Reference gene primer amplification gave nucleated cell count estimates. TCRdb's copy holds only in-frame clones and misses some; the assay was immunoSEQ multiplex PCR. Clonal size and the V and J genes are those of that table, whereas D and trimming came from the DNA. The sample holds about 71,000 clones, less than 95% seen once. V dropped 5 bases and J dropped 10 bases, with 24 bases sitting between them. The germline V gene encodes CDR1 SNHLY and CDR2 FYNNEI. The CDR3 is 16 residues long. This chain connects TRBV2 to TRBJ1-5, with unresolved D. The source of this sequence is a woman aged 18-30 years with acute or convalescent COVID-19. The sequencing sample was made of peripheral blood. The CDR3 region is CASSLSNNPATGPQHF. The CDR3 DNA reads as TGTGCCAGCAGTTTAAGCAACAACCCAGCCACGGGTCCCCAGCATTTT.